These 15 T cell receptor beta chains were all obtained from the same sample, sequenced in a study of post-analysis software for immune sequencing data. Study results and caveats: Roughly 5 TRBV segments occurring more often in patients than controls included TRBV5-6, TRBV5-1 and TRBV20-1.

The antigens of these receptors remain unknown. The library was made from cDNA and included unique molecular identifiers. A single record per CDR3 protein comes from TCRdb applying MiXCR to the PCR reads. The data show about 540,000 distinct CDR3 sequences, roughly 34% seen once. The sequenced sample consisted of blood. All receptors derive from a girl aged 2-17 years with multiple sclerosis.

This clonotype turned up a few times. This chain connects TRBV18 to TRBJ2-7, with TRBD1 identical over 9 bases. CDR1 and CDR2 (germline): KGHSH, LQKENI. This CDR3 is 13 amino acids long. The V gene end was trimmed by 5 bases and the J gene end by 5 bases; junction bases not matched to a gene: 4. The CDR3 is CASSTGTGNEQYF. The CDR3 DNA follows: TGTGCCAGCTCAACCGGGACAGGGAACGAGCAGTACTTC.

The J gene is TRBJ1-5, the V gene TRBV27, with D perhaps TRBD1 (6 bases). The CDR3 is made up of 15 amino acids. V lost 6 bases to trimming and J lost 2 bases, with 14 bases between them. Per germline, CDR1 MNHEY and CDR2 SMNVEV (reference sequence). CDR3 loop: CASRSTGAGNQPQHF. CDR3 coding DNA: TGTGCCAGCAGATCGACGGGGGCCGGCAATCAGCCCCAGCATTTT.

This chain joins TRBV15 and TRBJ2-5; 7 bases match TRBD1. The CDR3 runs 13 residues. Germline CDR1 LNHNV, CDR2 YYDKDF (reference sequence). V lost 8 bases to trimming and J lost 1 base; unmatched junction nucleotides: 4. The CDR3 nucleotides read TGTGCCACCGCAGACAGGGTCCAAGAGACCCAGTACTTC. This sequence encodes CATADRVQETQYF. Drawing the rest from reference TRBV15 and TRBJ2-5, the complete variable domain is DAMVIQNPRYQVTQFGKPVTLSCSQTLNHNVMYWYQQKSSQAPKLLFHYYDKDFNNEADTPDNFQSRRPNTSFCFLDIRSPGLGDTAMYLCATADRVQETQYFGPGTRLLVL.

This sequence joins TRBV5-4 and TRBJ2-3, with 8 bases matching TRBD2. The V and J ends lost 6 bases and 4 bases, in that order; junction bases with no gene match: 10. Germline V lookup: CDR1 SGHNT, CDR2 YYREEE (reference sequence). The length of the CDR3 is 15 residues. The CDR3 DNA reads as TGTGCCAGCAAGCAAGGGCGGGGGGCCCCAGATACGCAGTATTTT. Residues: CASKQGRGAPDTQYF.

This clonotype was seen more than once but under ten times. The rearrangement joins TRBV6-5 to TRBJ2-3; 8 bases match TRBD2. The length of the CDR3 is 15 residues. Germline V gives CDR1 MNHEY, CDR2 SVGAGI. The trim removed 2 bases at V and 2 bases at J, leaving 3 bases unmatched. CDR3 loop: CASSYGGGTTDTQYF. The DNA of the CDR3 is TGTGCCAGCAGTTACGGCGGGGGGACCACAGATACGCAGTATTTT.

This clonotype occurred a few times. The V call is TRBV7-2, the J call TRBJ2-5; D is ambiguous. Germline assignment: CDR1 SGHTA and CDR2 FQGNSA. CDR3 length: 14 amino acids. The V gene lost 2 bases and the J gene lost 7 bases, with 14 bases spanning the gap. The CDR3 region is CASSLWVDVVTQYF. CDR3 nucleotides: TGTGCCAGCAGCTTATGGGTGGACGTGGTGACCCAGTACTTC.

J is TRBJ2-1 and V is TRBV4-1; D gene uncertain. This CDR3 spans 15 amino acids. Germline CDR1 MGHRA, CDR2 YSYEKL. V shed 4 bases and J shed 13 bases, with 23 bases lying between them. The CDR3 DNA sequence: TGCGCCAGCAGCCTCCTTGAGCTGGGTGGAGAGACCCAGTTCTTC. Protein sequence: CASSLLELGGETQFF.

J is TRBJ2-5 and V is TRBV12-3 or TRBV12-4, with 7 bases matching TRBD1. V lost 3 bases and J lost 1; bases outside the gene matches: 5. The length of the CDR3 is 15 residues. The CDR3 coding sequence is TGTGCCAGCAGTTTGGACAGGTCTGTCCAAGAGACCCAGTACTTC. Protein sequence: CASSLDRSVQETQYF.

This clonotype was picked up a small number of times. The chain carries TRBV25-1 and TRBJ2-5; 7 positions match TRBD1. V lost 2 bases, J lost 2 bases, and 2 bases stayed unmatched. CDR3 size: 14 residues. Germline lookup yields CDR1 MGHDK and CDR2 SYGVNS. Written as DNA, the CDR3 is TGTGCCAGCAGTGAACGCAGGGGGCAAGAGACCCAGTACTTC. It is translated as CASSERRGQETQYF.

CDR3 sequence reads: CASSRGQAGEKLFF. The DNA of the CDR3 is TGTGCCAGCAGTCGCGGACAGGCGGGGGAAAAACTGTTTTTT. V gene TRBV6-5 combines with J gene TRBJ1-4, with 7 bases that match TRBD1. The CDR3 has 14 residues. V lost 5 bases to trimming and J lost 8 bases; unmatched junction nucleotides: 8. Germline CDR1 is MNHEY and CDR2 is SVGAGI.

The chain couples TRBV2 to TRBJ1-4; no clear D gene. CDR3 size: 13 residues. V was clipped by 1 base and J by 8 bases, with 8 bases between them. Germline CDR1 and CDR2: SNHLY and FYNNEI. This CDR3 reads CASSEVRVEKLFF. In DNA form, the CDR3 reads TGTGCCAGCAGTGAAGTTCGGGTCGAAAAACTGTTTTTT. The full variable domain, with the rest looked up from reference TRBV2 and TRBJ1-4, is EPEVTQTPSHQVTQMGQEVILRCVPISNHLYFYWYRQILGQKVEFLVSFYNNEISEKSEIFDDQFSVERPDGSNFTLKIRSTKLEDSAMYFCASSEVRVEKLFFGSGTQLSVL.

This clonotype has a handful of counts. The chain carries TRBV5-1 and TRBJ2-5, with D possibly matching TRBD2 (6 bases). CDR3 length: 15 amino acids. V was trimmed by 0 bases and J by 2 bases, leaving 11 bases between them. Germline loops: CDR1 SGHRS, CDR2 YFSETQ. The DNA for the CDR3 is TGCGCCAGCAGCTTGGAGGGAGGTGCTCAAGAGACCCAGTACTTC. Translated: CASSLEGGAQETQYF.

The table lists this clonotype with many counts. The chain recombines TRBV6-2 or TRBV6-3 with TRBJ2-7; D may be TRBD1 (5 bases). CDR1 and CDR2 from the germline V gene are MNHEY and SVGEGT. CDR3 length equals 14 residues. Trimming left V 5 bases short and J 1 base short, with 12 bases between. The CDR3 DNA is TGTGCCAGCAGTCTGCTCCAGGGTTCCTACGAGCAGTACTTC. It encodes CASSLLQGSYEQYF.

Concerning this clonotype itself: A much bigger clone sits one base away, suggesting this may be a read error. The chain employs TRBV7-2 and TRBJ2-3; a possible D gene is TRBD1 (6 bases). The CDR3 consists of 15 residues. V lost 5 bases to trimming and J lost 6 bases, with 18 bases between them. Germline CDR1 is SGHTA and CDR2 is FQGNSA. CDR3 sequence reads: CASSPGTIAGDTQYF. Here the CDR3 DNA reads TGTGCCAGCAGCCCCGGGACAATCGCTGGGGATACGCAGTATTTT.

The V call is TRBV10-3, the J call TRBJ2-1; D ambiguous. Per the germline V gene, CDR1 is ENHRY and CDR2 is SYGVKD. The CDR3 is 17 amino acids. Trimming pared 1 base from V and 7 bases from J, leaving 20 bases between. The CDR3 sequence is CAISEYSGIAASNEQFF. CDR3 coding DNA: TGTGCCATCAGTGAGTATTCAGGAATTGCTGCTTCGAATGAGCAGTTCTTC.